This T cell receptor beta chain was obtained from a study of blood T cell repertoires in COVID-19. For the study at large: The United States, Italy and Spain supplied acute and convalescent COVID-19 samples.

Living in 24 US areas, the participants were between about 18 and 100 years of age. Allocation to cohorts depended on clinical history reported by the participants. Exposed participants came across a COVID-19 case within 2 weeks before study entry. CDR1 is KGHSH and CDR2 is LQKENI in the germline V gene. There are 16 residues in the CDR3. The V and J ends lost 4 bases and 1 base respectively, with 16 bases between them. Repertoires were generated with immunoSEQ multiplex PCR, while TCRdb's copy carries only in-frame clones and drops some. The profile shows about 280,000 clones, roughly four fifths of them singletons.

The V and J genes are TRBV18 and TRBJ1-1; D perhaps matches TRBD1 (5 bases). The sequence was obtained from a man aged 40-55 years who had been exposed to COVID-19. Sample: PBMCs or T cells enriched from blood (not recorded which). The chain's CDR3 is CASSRYEGAQNTEAFF. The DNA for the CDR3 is TGTGCCAGCTCACGTTATGAAGGGGCCCAGAACACTGAAGCTTTCTTT.